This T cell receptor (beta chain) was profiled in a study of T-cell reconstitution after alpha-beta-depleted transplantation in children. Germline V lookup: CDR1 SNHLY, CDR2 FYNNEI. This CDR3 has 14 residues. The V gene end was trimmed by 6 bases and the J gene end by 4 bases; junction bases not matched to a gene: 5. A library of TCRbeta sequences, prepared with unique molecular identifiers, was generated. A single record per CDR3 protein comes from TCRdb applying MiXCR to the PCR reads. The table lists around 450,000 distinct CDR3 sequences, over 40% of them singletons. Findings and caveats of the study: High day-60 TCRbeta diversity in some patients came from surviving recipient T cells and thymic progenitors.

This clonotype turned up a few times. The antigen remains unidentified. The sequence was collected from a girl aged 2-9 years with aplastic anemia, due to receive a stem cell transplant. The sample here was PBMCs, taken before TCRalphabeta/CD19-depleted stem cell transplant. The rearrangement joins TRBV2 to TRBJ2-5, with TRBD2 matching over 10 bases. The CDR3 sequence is CASRSSGSSETQYF. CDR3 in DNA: TGTGCCAGCAGATCTAGCGGGAGTTCAGAGACCCAGTACTTC.